This TCR beta chain was recovered during a study of T cells in Graves' hyperthyroidism and ophthalmopathy. In the study overall: Peripheral blood sampling occurred at initial diagnosis, before any treatment.

This clonotype occurred a few times. What it binds is not known. The TCR beta CDR3 regions underwent amplification using RNA transcripts as the source. Initially, a first-round RT-PCR of the TCR CDR3 employed the HTBI primer set. TCRdb recomputed calls from the multiplex PCR reads with MiXCR, one row per CDR3 protein. The sample has roughly 400,000 distinct CDR3 sequences, about an eighth seen once. General study results and limits: Ophthalmopathy was model-predicted a median about 6.7 months pre-onset.

Clinical Activity Scores of at least 3, NOSPECS grades of at least 4 and durations under 3 months characterized ophthalmopathy patients. Diagnoses rested on clinical symptoms, serum thyroxine and TRAb, thyroid ultrasound and orbital computed tomography. The CDR3 has 15 amino acids. With 5 bases removed from V and 6 bases from J, the gap between germline ends came to 17 bases. Germline V CDR1 and CDR2: MNHEY, SMNVEV (reference sequence). The chain combines TRBV27 with TRBJ2-1, with D maybe TRBD1 (6 bases). The specimen sequenced was blood. This receptor was taken from a man over 45 with Graves' ophthalmopathy. The chain's CDR3 is CASSRQDSFINEQFF. CDR3 DNA sequence: TGTGCCAGCAGTCGCCAGGACAGCTTTATCAATGAGCAGTTCTTC.